This TCR beta chain was profiled in a study of cytomegalovirus exposure and HLA in healthy donors. The study ran its PCR with 60 Vbeta and 13 Jbeta primers. Method: immunoSEQ multiplex PCR; TCRdb's copy keeps in-frame clones and lacks some. Among 150,000 to 200,000 clones listed, 80% to 85% were seen once. The junction had 3 bases not matched to a gene; V was cut back by 4 bases and J by 4 bases. The CDR3 covers 13 residues. CDR1 and CDR2 (germline): MDHEN, SYDVKM. Comment on this clone: The antigen remains undetermined.

Points from the study as a whole: Later on, a genetic analysis was performed. It linked a missense variant in DCLRE1C with V- and J-gene trimming of TCR beta. In all likelihood, a cluster of highly shared sequence variants was a sequencing artifact. Associated with HLA alleles at 0.05 false discovery rate in a later analysis were around 15,000 TCR beta sequences. Researchers counted 180 or so TCR beta chains as cytomegalovirus-associated.

The V call is TRBV28, the J call TRBJ2-7, with TRBD2 matching over 8 bases. The specimen was PBMCs. The origin of this receptor is a woman aged 18-29 years in good health and CMV-seronegative. The CDR3 coding sequence is TGTGCCAGCAGTTACGGGGGGGTGTACGAGCAGTACTTC. This gives the protein CASSYGGVYEQYF.